This T cell receptor beta chain stems from a study of cytomegalovirus exposure and HLA in healthy donors. For the study at large: The early release's HLA-typed donors yielded 65 million to 85 million unique TCRs.

The PCR used 60 Vbeta and 13 Jbeta primers. Using immunoSEQ multiplex PCR, the repertoire was profiled, and TCRdb retains in-frame clones only, with some absent. The sample lists some 180,000 clones; over 65% were seen once. Study outcomes and limitations: Researchers had no immune exposure information except CMV serostatus available. Previous analysis showed most TCR beta V segments were productive about 87% or about 30% of the time.

Trimming stripped 6 bases from V and 4 bases from J, with 19 bases between. Germline CDR1 reads SGHVS; CDR2 reads FNYEAQ. The CDR3 runs to 15 residues. Details on this clone: Its antigen is currently unknown.

The sequence was obtained from a woman in her thirties in good health and CMV-seronegative. V is TRBV7-6 and J is TRBJ2-7; a weak D match, TRBD1 (6 bases). The material sequenced was PBMCs. CDR3 residues: CASRLEVDSRYEQYF. CDR3 coding DNA: TGTGCCAGCAGGTTGGAGGTGGACAGCAGGTACGAGCAGTACTTC. Combining the CDR3 with reference TRBV7-6 and TRBJ2-7 gives the whole variable domain GAGVSQSPRYKVTKRGQDVALRCDPISGHVSLYWYRQALGQGPEFLTYFNYEAQQDKSGLPNDRFSAERPEGSISTLTIQRTEQRDSAMYRCASRLEVDSRYEQYFGPGTRLTVT.